This T cell receptor (beta chain) was retrieved from a study of blood T cell repertoires in COVID-19. Across the study: Collection of acute and convalescent COVID-19 samples took place in the United States, Italy and Spain. The cDNA or gDNA used as material had been derived from T cells, B-cell-depleted T cells, or PBMCs.

The ends were cut back, 1 base at V and 6 bases at J, with 8 bases in the middle. Germline lookup yields CDR1 LGHDT and CDR2 YNNKEL (reference sequence). There are 13 residues in the CDR3. Authors' data handling: Estimation of nucleated cell counts was performed using reference gene primer amplification. Sequencing used immunoSEQ multiplex PCR; TCRdb keeps in-frame clones, though not all of them. The DNA gave D and trimming, while V, J and clone size come from that table. The sample yields fewer than 200,000 clones, around 90% seen once. What was sequenced was peripheral blood. This sequence joins TRBV3-1 (or the pseudogene TRBV3-2) and TRBJ2-3; possibly TRBD1 for D (6 bases). The TCR sequence derives from a man aged 35 to 55 with active or convalescent COVID-19. In DNA, the CDR3 is TGTGCCAGCAGCCAAGTGGGGGCTGATACGCAGTATTTT. Amino acids: CASSQVGADTQYF.